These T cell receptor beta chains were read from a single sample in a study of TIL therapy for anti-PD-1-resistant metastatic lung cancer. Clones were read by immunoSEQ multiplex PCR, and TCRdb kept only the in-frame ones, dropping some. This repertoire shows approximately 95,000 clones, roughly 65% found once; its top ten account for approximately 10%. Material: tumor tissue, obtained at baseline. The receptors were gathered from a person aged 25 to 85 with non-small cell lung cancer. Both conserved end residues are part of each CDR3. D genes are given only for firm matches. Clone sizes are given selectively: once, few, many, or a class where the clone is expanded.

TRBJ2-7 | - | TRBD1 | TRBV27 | TGTGCCAGCAGTTCAAGCTGGGACAGCGAGCAGTACTTC | CASSSSWDSEQYF
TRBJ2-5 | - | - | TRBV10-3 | TGTGCCATCAGTGGAGGGGAGACCCAGTACTTC | CAISGGETQYF
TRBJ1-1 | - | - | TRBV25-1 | TGTGCCAGCAGTGAATACAGGTACACTGAAGCTTTCTTT | CASSEYRYTEAFF
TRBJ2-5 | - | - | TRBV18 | TGTGCCAGCTCACCCATCCAAGAGACCCAGTACTTC | CASSPIQETQYF
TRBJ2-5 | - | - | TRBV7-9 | TGTGCCAGCAGCTTAGGCCTAGCGACGGAGACCCAGTACTTC | CASSLGLATETQYF
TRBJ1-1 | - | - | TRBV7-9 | TGTGCCAGCAGCTTAGCAACCGGGGGCGGCACTGAAGCTTTCTTT | CASSLATGGGTEAFF
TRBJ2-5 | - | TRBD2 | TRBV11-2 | TGTGCCAGCAGCCGGGGACTAGCGGAAGAGACCCAGTACTTC | CASSRGLAEETQYF
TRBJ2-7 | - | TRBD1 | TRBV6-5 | TGTGCCAGCAGCCCGGGACAGGGGAACGAGCAGTACTTC | CASSPGQGNEQYF
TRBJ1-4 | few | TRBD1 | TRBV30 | TGTGGCCTAGGGATCCAGGGGGATGAAAAACTGTTTTTT | CGLGIQGDEKLFF
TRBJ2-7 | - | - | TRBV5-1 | TGCGCCAGCAGCCGGGACACAGCCTCTAGCGAGCAGTACTTC | CASSRDTASSEQYF
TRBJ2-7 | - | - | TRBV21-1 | TGTGCCAGCCGGAGCCTGGACCCGAGGTTCTCCTACGAGCAGTACTTC | CASRSLDPRFSYEQYF
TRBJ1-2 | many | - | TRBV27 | TGTGCCAGCAGTTTAAATGGTAACTATGGCTACACCTTC | CASSLNGNYGYTF
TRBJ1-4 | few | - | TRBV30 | TGTGCCTGGTCCCTTGGACAGTCAACTAATGAAAAACTGTTTTTT | CAWSLGQSTNEKLFF
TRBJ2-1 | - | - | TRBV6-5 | TGTGCCAGCAGTTACTCAGGTCAGGGGCGATACAATGAGCAGTTCTTC | CASSYSGQGRYNEQFF
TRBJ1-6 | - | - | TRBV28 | TGTGCCACCTCGTGGGCAGGCCTCTATAATTCACCCCTCCACTTT | CATSWAGLYNSPLHF
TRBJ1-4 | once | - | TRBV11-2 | TGTGCCAGCAGCTTACCGGGCCGACCACAACTGTTTTTT | CASSLPGRPQLFF
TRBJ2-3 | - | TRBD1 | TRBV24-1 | TGTGCCACCAGTGATTTCCCCAGGGGGCGAGATACGCAGTATTTT | CATSDFPRGRDTQYF
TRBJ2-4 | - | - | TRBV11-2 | TGTGCCAGCAGCTTAGCTCTCTCTTCGAGGAGGTGGGCTTTC | CASSLALSSRRWAF
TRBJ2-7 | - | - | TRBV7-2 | TGTGCCAGCAGCCCGACAGTGACCTTCTACGAGCAGTACTTC | CASSPTVTFYEQYF
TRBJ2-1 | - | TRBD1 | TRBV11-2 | TGTGCCAGCAGCCACCCGGACAGGTTAACCTACAATGAGCAGTTCTTC | CASSHPDRLTYNEQFF
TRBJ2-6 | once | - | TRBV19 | TGTGCCAGTAGGCGCAGGGAAGTCTCTGGGGCCAACGTCCTGACTTTC | CASRRREVSGANVLTF
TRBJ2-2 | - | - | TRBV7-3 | TGTGCCAGCAGCCCCCAGGGGATCACCGGGGAGCTGTTTTTT | CASSPQGITGELFF
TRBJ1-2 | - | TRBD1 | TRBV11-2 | TGTGCCAGCAGCCGAATAGAGACAGGGAACTATGGCTACACCTTC | CASSRIETGNYGYTF
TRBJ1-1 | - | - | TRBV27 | TGTGCCAGCAGTTTGGGACGGCATGCCCGTGAAGCTTTCTTT | CASSLGRHAREAFF
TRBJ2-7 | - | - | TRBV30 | TGTGCCTGGAGAATCCTTGGCTCCTACGAGCAGTACTTC | CAWRILGSYEQYF
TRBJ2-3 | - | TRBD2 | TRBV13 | TGTGCCAGCAGCTTAGCAATTAGCGGGGGGGCTGGTACGCAGTATTTT | CASSLAISGGAGTQYF
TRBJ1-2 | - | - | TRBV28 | TGTGCCAGCAGTCACCCCTCCGACCAGAACCGCTATGGCTACACCTTC | CASSHPSDQNRYGYTF
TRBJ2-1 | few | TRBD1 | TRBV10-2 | TGCGCCAGCAGTGTAGGGGGCGGTGTCTACAATGAGCAGTTCTTC | CASSVGGGVYNEQFF
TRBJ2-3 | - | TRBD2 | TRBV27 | TGTGCCAGCAGTGGGACTAGCGGGCCAGATACGCAGTATTTT | CASSGTSGPDTQYF
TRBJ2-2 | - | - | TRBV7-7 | TGTGCTAGCAGGCCCTCGGCGGGCGCCAACACCGGGGAGCTGTTTTTT | CASRPSAGANTGELFF
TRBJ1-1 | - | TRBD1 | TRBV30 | TGTGCCTGGAGGCCGGACAGGGATTATGGTGAAGCTTTCTTT | CAWRPDRDYGEAFF
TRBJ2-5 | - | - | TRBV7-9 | TGTGCCAGCAGCAAAACATCCGAGACCCAGTACTTC | CASSKTSETQYF
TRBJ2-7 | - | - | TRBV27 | TGTGCCAGCAGTTTCCCCCCGTCAAGCCCTTCTTTGAACGAGCAGTACTTC | CASSFPPSSPSLNEQYF
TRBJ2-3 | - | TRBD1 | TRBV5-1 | TGCGCCAGCAGCTTGTTGCAGGGGGTCACAGATACGCAGTATTTT | CASSLLQGVTDTQYF
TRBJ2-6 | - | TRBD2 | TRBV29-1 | TGCAGCGTGGGGAGCGGGGGGGTACTCTCTGGGGCCAACGTCCTGACTTTC | CSVGSGGVLSGANVLTF